Detailed here is one T cell receptor (beta chain). Its antigen remains unknown. The data are from a study of beta chain features in type 1 diabetes. Via the markers CD45RO/CCR7/CD25/CD127/CD95/CD27, stem cell-like memory, regulatory, central memory and naive CD4+ cells were sorted. Expressed TCRB transcripts were sequenced because the entire RNA isolate underwent reverse transcription. Clones were read by immunoSEQ multiplex PCR, and TCRdb kept only the in-frame ones, dropping some. The sample yields 140,000 to 150,000 clones, about 9.4% seen once. Study-wide results and limits: Since sequencing was performed on cDNA, cells with high TCR expression could be over-represented. In the patient group, naive, central memory and Treg TCRB repertoires seemed more alike than in the healthy donor group.

V lost 0 bases to trimming and J lost 8 bases, with 22 bases between them. Germline CDR1 LNHDA, CDR2 SQIVND (reference sequence). The CDR3 sequence is 17 residues long. The chain combines TRBV19 with TRBJ1-2; D is ambiguous. The receptor was isolated from a young man in good health. What was sequenced was naive CD4+ T cells from blood. The CDR3 here is CASSIDGHNRQSGGYTF. In DNA form, the CDR3 reads TGTGCCAGTAGTATAGATGGGCACAATCGACAATCGGGGGGCTACACCTTC.